The entry below describes one T cell receptor (beta chain). This record belongs to a study of technical replicates of blood from several donors. Produced via immunoSEQ multiplex PCR; TCRdb's table is partial and in-frame only. The profile shows some 12,000 clones, about 94% of them singletons. CDR3 length equals 14 residues. Germline assignment: CDR1 SGHAT and CDR2 FQNNGV. Deletions cut 1 base from V and 4 bases from J, with 8 bases between. The chain links TRBV11-2 to TRBJ1-3, with unresolved D. The source material was PBMCs. The origin of this receptor is a human donor in good health. The CDR3 bases are TGTGCCAGCAGCTTAGTCACAGCCGGAAACACCATATATTTT. Its protein is CASSLVTAGNTIYF.